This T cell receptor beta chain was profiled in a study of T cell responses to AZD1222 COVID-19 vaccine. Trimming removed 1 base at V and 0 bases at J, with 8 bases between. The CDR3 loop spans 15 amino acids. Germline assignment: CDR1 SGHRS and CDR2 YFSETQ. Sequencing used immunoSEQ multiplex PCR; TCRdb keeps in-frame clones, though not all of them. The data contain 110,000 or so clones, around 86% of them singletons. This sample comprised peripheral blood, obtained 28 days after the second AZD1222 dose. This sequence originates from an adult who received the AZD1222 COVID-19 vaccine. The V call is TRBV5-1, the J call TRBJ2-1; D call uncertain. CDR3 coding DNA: TGCGCCAGCAGCTTGATAAGCCCCTCCTACAATGAGCAGTTCTTC. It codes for CASSLISPSYNEQFF.